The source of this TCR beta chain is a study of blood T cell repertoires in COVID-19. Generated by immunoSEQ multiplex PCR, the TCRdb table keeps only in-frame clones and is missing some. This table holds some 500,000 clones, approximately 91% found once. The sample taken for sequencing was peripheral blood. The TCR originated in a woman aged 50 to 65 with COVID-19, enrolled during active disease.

This CDR3 is CASVRSPGELFF. The CDR3 DNA reads TGTGCCAGTGTGAGGAGCCCCGGGGAGCTGTTTTTT. V gene TRBV12-3 or TRBV12-4 combines with J gene TRBJ2-2; no clear D. V was shortened by 9 bases and J by 6 bases, with 11 bases between the two germline ends. This CDR3 contains 12 residues.